This record looks at one T cell receptor beta chain sequence and its context. Its target is unknown. This record comes from a study of prognosis after radiotherapy for stage I lung cancer. General observations from the study: Patients developing distant metastases showed lower Shannon entropy after stereotactic body radiation therapy. A difference in TRBV and TRBJ gene usage was reportedly seen between patients with and without metastases.

Two-round multiplex PCR on genomic DNA was the method by which TCR beta CDR3 was amplified. Initially, in first-round PCR, primers specific to each TRBV and TRBJ gene were used. TCRdb recomputed calls from the multiplex PCR reads with MiXCR, one row per CDR3 protein. The sample contains around 11,000 distinct CDR3 sequences, approximately 53% of which appear only once. The origin of this receptor is a donor over 45 with non-small cell lung cancer. The material sequenced was PBMCs, taken before or after stereotactic body radiation therapy (not recorded which).

The CDR3 DNA reads TGCGCCAGCAGCTGGACAGGGGAGGGCTACGAGCAGTACTTC. Its protein product is CASSWTGEGYEQYF. This chain links TRBV5-1 with TRBJ2-7, with 9 bases matching TRBD1. This CDR3 region has 14 residues. From germline, CDR1 is SGHRS and CDR2 YFSETQ. V dropped 3 bases and J dropped 3; count of bases not matched to a gene: 4.